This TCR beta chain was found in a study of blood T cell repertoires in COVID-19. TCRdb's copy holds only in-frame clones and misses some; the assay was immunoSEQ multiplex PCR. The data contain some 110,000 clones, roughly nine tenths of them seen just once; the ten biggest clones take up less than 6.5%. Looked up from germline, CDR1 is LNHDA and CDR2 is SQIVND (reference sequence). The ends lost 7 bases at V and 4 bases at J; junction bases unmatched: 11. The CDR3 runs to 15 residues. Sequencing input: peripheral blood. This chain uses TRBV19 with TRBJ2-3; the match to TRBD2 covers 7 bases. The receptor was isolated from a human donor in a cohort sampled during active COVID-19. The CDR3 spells CASKRSGVPADTQYF. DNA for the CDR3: TGTGCCAGTAAACGGAGCGGGGTGCCGGCAGATACGCAGTATTTT.